Listed here are 8 T cell receptor beta chains from one sample, sequenced in a study of Tregs in tolerant kidney transplant recipients. The table came from immunoSEQ multiplex PCR; TCRdb's copy has only in-frame clones and leaves some out. The sample yields about 69,000 clones, around 90% seen once. The sequencing here drew on CD4+ T cells from blood, taken before the transplant. The receptors shown here come from a human donor who received a combined kidney and bone marrow transplant.

This clone came up a few times. The chain combines TRBV7-3 with TRBJ2-2; TRBD1 agrees at 8 bases. Germline-derived CDR1 and CDR2 are SGHTA and FQGTGA. With V trimmed by 5 bases and J by 1 base, 6 bases remained unmatched. The CDR3 totals 16 residues. The chain's CDR3 is CASSLNGQGNTGELFF. DNA for the CDR3: TGTGCCAGCAGCCTAAACGGACAGGGGAACACCGGGGAGCTGTTTTTT.

This CDR3 reads CASSSPSGFYNEQFF. CDR3 nucleotide sequence: TGTGCCAGCAGTTCCCCTAGCGGGTTTTACAATGAGCAGTTCTTC. The chain employs TRBV27 and TRBJ2-1; TRBD2 matches at 8 bases. J gave up 4 bases and V 4 bases, and 6 bases lay outside the gene matches. Germline lookup yields CDR1 MNHEY and CDR2 SMNVEV (reference sequence). The CDR3 contains 15 residues.

Of note for this clone: The junction and the germline gene differ at one end; a read error may be behind it. The chain links TRBV29-1 to TRBJ2-7; tentative D call: TRBD1 (5 bases). Germline V gene data show CDR1 as SQVTM and CDR2 as ANQGSEA. The CDR3 covers 11 residues. The CDR3 DNA reads as TGCAGCGTTAGACAGTCCTACCAGCAGTACTTC. It specifies CSVRQSYQQYF.

This clone was picked up a small number of times. This chain uses TRBV6-5 with TRBJ1-2; 9 positions match TRBD1. Unmatched junction bases numbered 4, after V lost 6 bases and J lost 2 bases. Germline V CDR1 and CDR2: MNHEY, SVGAGI. CDR3 length: 14 amino acids. The CDR3 nucleotides are TGTGCCAGCAGAACGGGACAGGGCAACTATGGCTACACCTTC. Its translation is CASRTGQGNYGYTF.

The rearrangement joins TRBV5-1 to TRBJ1-5, with D unclear. Deletions cut 9 bases from V and 0 bases from J, with 25 bases between. Germline V CDR1 and CDR2: SGHRS, YFSETQ. This CDR3 contains 18 residues. This CDR3 reads CATRVTLTHLYSNQPQHF. CDR3 nucleotides: TGCGCCACCCGGGTTACCCTAACCCACTTATATAGCAATCAGCCCCAGCATTTT.

The rearrangement uses TRBV20-1 and TRBJ2-3; D call uncertain. V shed 5 bases and J shed 10 bases, with 13 bases lying between them. CDR3 size: 11 residues. The germline V gene has CDR1 DFQATT and CDR2 SNEGSKA (reference sequence). This CDR3 reads CSASSNTAQYF. The CDR3 DNA sequence: TGCAGTGCTTCTTCTAATACGGCGCAGTATTTT.

This chain connects TRBV5-4 to TRBJ1-2; 7 bases align to TRBD1. Germline lookup yields CDR1 SGHNT and CDR2 YYREEE (reference sequence). CDR3 length: 15 amino acids. V lost 4 bases to trimming and J lost 4 bases; unmatched junction nucleotides: 10. This chain's CDR3 is CASSQGGQSSYGYTF. Here the CDR3 DNA reads TGTGCCAGCAGCCAAGGGGGACAGAGCAGCTATGGCTACACCTTC.

V and J are TRBV5-1 and TRBJ1-1, with a possible D match to TRBD1 (6 bases). This CDR3 has 15 residues. Trimming cost V 2 bases and J 3 bases, with 14 bases left between them. Germline values: CDR1 SGHRS, CDR2 YFSETQ. The CDR3 region is CASSLQGSQDTEAFF. DNA of the CDR3: TGCGCCAGCAGCTTACAGGGAAGTCAGGACACTGAAGCTTTCTTT.